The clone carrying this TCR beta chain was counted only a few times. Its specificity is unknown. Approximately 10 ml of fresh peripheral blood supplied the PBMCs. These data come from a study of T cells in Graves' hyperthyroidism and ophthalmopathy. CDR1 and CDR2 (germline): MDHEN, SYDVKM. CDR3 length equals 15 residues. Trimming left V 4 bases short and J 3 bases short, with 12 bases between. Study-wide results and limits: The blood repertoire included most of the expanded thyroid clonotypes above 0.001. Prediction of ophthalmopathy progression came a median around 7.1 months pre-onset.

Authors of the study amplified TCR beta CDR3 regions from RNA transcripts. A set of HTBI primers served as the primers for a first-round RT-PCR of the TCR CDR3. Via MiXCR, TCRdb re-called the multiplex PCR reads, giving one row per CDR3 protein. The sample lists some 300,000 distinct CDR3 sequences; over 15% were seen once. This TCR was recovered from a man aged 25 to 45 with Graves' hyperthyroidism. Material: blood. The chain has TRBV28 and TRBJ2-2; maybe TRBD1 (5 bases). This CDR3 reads CASSYLDSYTGELFF. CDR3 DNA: TGTGCCAGCAGTTACCTCGACAGCTACACCGGGGAGCTGTTTTTT.